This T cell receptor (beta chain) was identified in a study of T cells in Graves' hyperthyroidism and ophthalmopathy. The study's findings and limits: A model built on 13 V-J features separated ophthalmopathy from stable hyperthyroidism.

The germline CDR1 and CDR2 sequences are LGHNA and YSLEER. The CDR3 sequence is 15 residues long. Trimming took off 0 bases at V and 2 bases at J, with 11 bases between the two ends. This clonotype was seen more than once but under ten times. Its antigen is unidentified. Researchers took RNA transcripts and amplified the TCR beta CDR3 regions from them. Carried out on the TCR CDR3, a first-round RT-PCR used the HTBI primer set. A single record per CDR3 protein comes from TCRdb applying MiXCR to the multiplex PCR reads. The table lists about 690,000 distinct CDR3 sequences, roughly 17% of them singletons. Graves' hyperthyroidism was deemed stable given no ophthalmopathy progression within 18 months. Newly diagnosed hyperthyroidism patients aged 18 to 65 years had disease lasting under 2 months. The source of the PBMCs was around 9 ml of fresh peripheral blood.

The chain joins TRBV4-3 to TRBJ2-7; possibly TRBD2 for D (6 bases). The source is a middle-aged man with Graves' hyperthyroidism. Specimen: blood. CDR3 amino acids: CASSQDWGGPYEQYF. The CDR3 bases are TGCGCCAGCAGCCAAGATTGGGGAGGCCCCTACGAGCAGTACTTC.